This note documents a single TCR beta chain sequence. Its specificity is unknown. The entry originates in a study of T cell repertoires in cytomegalovirus infection. Germline CDR1 is SNHLY and CDR2 is FYNNEI. V gave up 8 bases and J gave up 5 bases, with 17 bases separating them. There are 14 residues in the CDR3. TCRdb re-called the reads with MiXCR, one entry per CDR3 protein. The sample has 600,000 to 700,000 distinct CDR3 sequences; approximately 33% are singletons. This TCR was sampled from a human donor in good health (CMV status not recorded). Some clones in this sample may be carry-over from other donors' samples. The sequencing here drew on cultured PBMCs, taken from culture after CMV antigen stimulation. The V call is TRBV2, the J call TRBJ2-3; D is possibly TRBD1 (7 bases). CDR3 sequence reads: CASGGRTGRDTQYF. CDR3 nucleotides: TGTGCCAGCGGGGGGAGGACAGGTCGAGATACGCAGTATTTT.